The 18 T cell receptor beta chains reported below all come from one sample, sequenced in a study of molecular identifiers for immune sequencing clone quantification. TCRdb independently ran MiXCR on the PCR reads; one entry per CDR3 protein. This sample has some 580,000 distinct CDR3 sequences; about 25% occur once, and the top ten carry about 0.73%. Source material: naive CD8+ T cells from blood, with Jurkat cell RNA spiked in. Described subset: FACS-sorted CD8+CD4-CCR7+CD45RA+ naive T cells. These receptors came from a human donor in good health. Some libraries in this study had Jurkat cell RNA spiked in.

A word on this clonotype: A much larger clone sits a single nucleotide away, making a read error possible. The chain couples TRBV20-1 to TRBJ2-7, with D perhaps TRBD2 (6 bases). The CDR3 sequence is 13 residues long. The germline gives CDR1 DFQATT, CDR2 SNEGSKA (reference sequence). The V and J ends lost 6 bases and 3 bases respectively, with 15 bases between them. Here the CDR3 reads CSARMMGGYEQYF. CDR3 coding DNA: TGCAGTGCCCGAATGATGGGGGGCTACGAGCAGTACTTC.

V usage is TRBV7-3 and J usage is TRBJ2-3, with 10 bases lining up with TRBD2. J lost 0 bases, V lost 2 bases, and 8 bases had no gene match. Germline values: CDR1 SGHTA, CDR2 FQGTGA. This CDR3 contains 18 residues. CDR3 amino acids: CASSLYATSGTSTDTQYF. In nucleotides, the CDR3 is TGTGCCAGCAGCTTATATGCCACTAGCGGGACTAGCACAGATACGCAGTATTTT.

Comments on this clonotype: A much larger clone is a single base away; this may be a read error. J is TRBJ1-1 and V is TRBV14; 11 bases match TRBD1. From germline, CDR1 is SGHDN and CDR2 FVKESK. The CDR3 extends over 17 amino acids. CDR3 residues: CAGSHGQGAGWVTEAFF. CDR3 nucleotide sequence: TGTGCCGGCAGCCACGGACAGGGGGCAGGTTGGGTCACTGAAGCTTTCTTT.

On this clonotype itself: A much larger clone lies a single base off, so this may be a read error. This sequence joins TRBV20-1 and TRBJ1-1; D is possibly TRBD1 (6 bases). Germline-derived CDR1 and CDR2 are DFQATT and SNEGSKA (reference sequence). This CDR3 has 16 residues. The ends were cut back, 1 base at V and 0 bases at J, with 15 bases in the middle. The CDR3 bases are TGCAGTGCTAGAGGGACAGAGGGAACTATGAACACTGAAGCTTTCTTT. Its translation is CSARGTEGTMNTEAFF.

Turning to this clonotype: Since a much larger clone is just one base distant, this may be a read error. The chain is built from TRBV30 and TRBJ2-5, with unresolved D. CDR1 is GTSNPN, CDR2 SVGIG, per germline (reference sequence). The CDR3 sequence is 12 residues long. The CDR3 reads CVWSPVGWVQYF. In nucleotides, the CDR3 is TGTGTCTGGAGCCCCGTAGGATGGGTCCAGTACTTC. The complete variable domain, with remaining parts taken from reference TRBV30 and TRBJ2-5, reads SQTIHQWPATLVQPVGSPLSLECTVEGTSNPNLYWYRQAAGRGLQLLFYSVGIGQISSEVPQNLSASRPQDRQFILSSKKLLLSDSGFYLCVWSPVGWVQYFGPGTRLLVL.

In this sample, this clonotype turned up many times. The rearrangement joins TRBV20-1 to TRBJ1-1; D remains unclear. CDR3 size: 15 residues. Germline V gene lookup returns CDR1 DFQATT and CDR2 SNEGSKA (reference sequence). The V end lost 3 bases, the J end lost 5 bases, and 19 bases lay between the germline ends. The CDR3 is CSARIITGFRTEAFF. CDR3 DNA: TGCAGTGCTAGGATCATCACGGGGTTTAGAACTGAAGCTTTCTTT.

A note on this clonotype: This may arise from a read error, as a much more abundant clone is one base away. This chain links TRBV7-2 with TRBJ1-6, with D uncertain. The CDR3 is 15 residues long. V was clipped by 2 bases and J by 3 bases, with 8 bases between them. Germline V CDR1 and CDR2: SGHTA, FQGNSA. CDR3 sequence: CASSLHRDYNSPLHF. The CDR3 DNA is TGTGCCAGCAGCTTACATCGGGACTATAATTCACCCCTCCACTTT.

A note on this clonotype: Since a much larger clone is just one base distant, this may be a read error. The gene calls are TRBV6-2 or TRBV6-3 and TRBJ2-2; D may match TRBD1 or TRBD2 (5 bases each). CDR3 length: 18 amino acids. Germline CDR1 reads MNHEY; CDR2 reads SVGEGT. The CDR3 spells CASRISFGTVKNIGELFF. The CDR3, as DNA: TGTGCCAGCAGGATTTCATTCGGGACCGTAAAGAACATCGGGGAGCTGTTTTTT.

A note on this clonotype: The junction does not match germline at one end; this may be a read error. The chain has TRBV20-1 and TRBJ2-2; D uncertain. This CDR3 is built from 14 residues. CDR1 is DFQATT and CDR2 is SNEGSKA in the germline V gene (reference sequence). The CDR3 DNA sequence: TGCAGTGCTAAACCTGCAACGAACGCCGGGGAGCTGTTTTTT. This sequence encodes CSAKPATNAGELFF.

Regarding this clonotype: This sequence may be a read error, since a much larger clone differs from it by one base. The chain has TRBV7-9 and TRBJ2-3; D is possibly TRBD2 (5 bases). The germline gives CDR1 SEHNR, CDR2 FQNEAQ (reference sequence). This CDR3 has 16 residues. Written as DNA, the CDR3 is TGTGCCAGCAGTAGAACTAATGCGGGCGTCGGGGATATGCAGTATTTT. Its protein is CASSRTNAGVGDMQYF.

The rearrangement links TRBV6-2 or TRBV6-3 to TRBJ2-1; D is possibly TRBD1 (6 bases). CDR3 size: 15 residues. The V end lost 7 bases, the J end lost 9 bases, and 22 bases lay between the germline ends. Looked up from germline, CDR1 is MNHEY and CDR2 is SVGEGT. The CDR3 region has the DNA TGTGCCAGCACAGCCCTCAGCGTCCCCAGGGGTGAGCAGTTCTTC. As protein: CASTALSVPRGEQFF.

This chain uses TRBV19 with TRBJ2-1; weak D call: TRBD1 (6 bases). The V gene's germline CDR1 is LNHDA and CDR2 SQIVND (reference sequence). The V end lost 5 bases, the J end lost 4 bases, and 15 bases lay between the germline ends. This CDR3 contains 15 residues. CDR3 DNA: TGTGCCAGTAGTCTAGGACAGTCTTTGTACAATGAGCAGTTCTTC. Translation gives CASSLGQSLYNEQFF. Full variable domain (outside the CDR3, taken from reference TRBV19 and TRBJ2-1): DGGITQSPKYLFRKEGQNVTLSCEQNLNHDAMYWYRQDPGQGLRLIYYSQIVNDFQKGDIAEGYSVSREKKESFPLTVTSAQKNPTAFYLCASSLGQSLYNEQFFGPGTRLTVL.

The chain carries TRBV27 and TRBJ2-6; TRBD2 matches 7 bases. This CDR3 contains 15 residues. The ends lost 2 bases at V and 3 bases at J; junction bases unmatched: 1. Germline-derived CDR1 and CDR2 are MNHEY and SMNVEV (reference sequence). This CDR3 reads CASSLGRDGANVLTF. In DNA, the CDR3 is TGTGCCAGCAGTTTAGGGAGGGATGGGGCCAACGTCCTGACTTTC.

This chain connects TRBV19 to TRBJ2-3; no definite D call. Germline CDR1 reads LNHDA; CDR2 reads SQIVND (reference sequence). The V end lost 4 bases, the J end lost 13 bases, and 15 bases lay between the germline ends. This CDR3 has 12 amino acids. For the CDR3, the DNA is TGTGCCAGTAGTAACCCACCCCAAAGGGAGTATTTT. Residues: CASSNPPQREYF.

This clonotype was found many times. The chain uses TRBV6-7 and TRBJ2-7; tentative D call: TRBD1 (6 bases). TRBV6-7 is designated an ORF whose function remains uncertain. The CDR3 length is 13 residues. With 5 bases removed from V and 3 bases from J, the gap between germline ends came to 11 bases. Here the CDR3 reads CASSTRTDYEQYF. The CDR3 nucleotides are TGTGCCAGCAGTACGCGGACAGACTACGAGCAGTACTTC.

This clonotype was seen at least ten times. J is TRBJ1-4 and V is TRBV28; 8 bases align to TRBD1. With V trimmed by 8 bases and J by 6 bases, 8 bases remained unmatched. This CDR3 has 14 residues. CDR1 MDHEN and CDR2 SYDVKM come from the germline V gene. The CDR3 reads CASQRTGMDEKLFF. CDR3 bases: TGTGCCAGCCAGAGGACAGGGATGGATGAAAAACTGTTTTTT.

Note on this clonotype: A read error is possible here, since a much larger clone lies one base away. This sequence joins TRBV7-9 and TRBJ1-3; D gene uncertain. The ends were cut back, 3 bases at V and 0 bases at J, with 18 bases in the middle. This CDR3 has 18 amino acids. The V gene's germline CDR1 is SEHNR and CDR2 FQNEAQ (reference sequence). The CDR3 DNA reads TGTGCCAGCAGCTTTTTTTTAGGCCCGGAGGTCTCTGGAAACACCATATATTTT. Residues: CASSFFLGPEVSGNTIYF.

In nucleotides, the CDR3 is TGTGCCAGCAGTTTCGAAGGGTCGGCCTACGAGCAGTACTTC. Protein: CASSFEGSAYEQYF. The rearrangement uses TRBV27 and TRBJ2-7; no clear D. CDR3 length equals 14 residues. Trimming left V 3 bases short and J 2 bases short, with 11 bases between. Germline CDR1 reads MNHEY; CDR2 reads SMNVEV (reference sequence).